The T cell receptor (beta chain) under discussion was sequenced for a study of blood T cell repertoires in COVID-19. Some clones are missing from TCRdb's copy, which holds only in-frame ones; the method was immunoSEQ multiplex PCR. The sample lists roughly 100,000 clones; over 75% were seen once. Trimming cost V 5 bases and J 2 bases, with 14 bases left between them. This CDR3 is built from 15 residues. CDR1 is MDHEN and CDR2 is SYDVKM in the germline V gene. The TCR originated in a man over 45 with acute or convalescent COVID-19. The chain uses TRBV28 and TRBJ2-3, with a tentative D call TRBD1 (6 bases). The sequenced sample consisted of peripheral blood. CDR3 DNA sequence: TGTGCCAGCAGTCCCTGGACAGACTACACAGATACGCAGTATTTT. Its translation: CASSPWTDYTDTQYF. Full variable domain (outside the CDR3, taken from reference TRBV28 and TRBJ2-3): DVKVTQSSRYLVKRTGEKVFLECVQDMDHENMFWYRQDPGLGLRLIYFSYDVKMKEKGDIPEGYSVSREKKERFSLILESASTNQTSMYLCASSPWTDYTDTQYFGPGTRLTVL.